The clone carrying this T cell receptor (beta chain) was observed a handful of times. Its antigen is as yet unknown. This entry is derived from a study of cytomegalovirus exposure and HLA in healthy donors. Findings and caveats of the study: Researchers catalogued over 150 TCR beta chains as cytomegalovirus-associated. Using the classifier, cytomegalovirus status was reportedly diagnosed with high specificity and sensitivity.

Data came from immunoSEQ multiplex PCR; TCRdb stores just in-frame clones and leaves some out. The sample holds 190,000 or so clones, roughly four fifths seen once. V gave up 3 bases and J gave up 5 bases, with 17 bases separating them. The germline gives CDR1 MDHEN, CDR2 SYDVKM. The length of the CDR3 is 16 residues. Among the roughly 120 subjects of the validation cohort, separate from the 666-subject first cohort, were the donors. The sequenced material came from PBMCs. The origin of this receptor is a young woman in good health and CMV-seropositive. The chain couples TRBV28 to TRBJ1-5, with unresolved D. CDR3 protein: CASSFFPPKGDQPQHF. CDR3 nucleotides: TGTGCCAGCAGTTTTTTCCCCCCAAAGGGAGATCAGCCCCAGCATTTT.